The 9 T cell receptor beta chains presented below share a single source sample, sequenced in a study of T cells after posttransplantation cyclophosphamide. The repertoire was sequenced with immunoSEQ multiplex PCR; TCRdb's copy has only in-frame clones and lacks some. The specimen has around 13,000 clones, none found just once. Treatment was busulfan-fludarabine conditioning, a marrow graft, and cyclophosphamide on days +3 and +4. The starting material was PBMCs, obtained after allogeneic stem cell transplant with posttransplant cyclophosphamide. The receptors were sampled from a female patient aged 35-55 years who received an allogeneic stem cell transplant from an unrelated donor, was CMV-positive, and had acute GVHD only. The graft donor may account for some of the T cells.

This clone was seen at least ten times. The chain uses TRBV6-6 and TRBJ1-3, with 8 bases fitting TRBD1. With V trimmed by 6 bases and J by 4 bases, 2 bases remained unmatched. This CDR3 is 13 amino acids long. Germline V gene sequence: CDR1 MNHNY, CDR2 SVGAGI (reference sequence). The CDR3 here is CASSRTGGNTIYF. CDR3 DNA sequence: TGTGCCAGCAGCAGGACAGGGGGAAACACCATATATTTT.

In its sample, this clone was seen a few times. The rearrangement joins TRBV6-5 to TRBJ2-1, with a tentative D call TRBD2 (6 bases). From germline, CDR1 is MNHEY and CDR2 SVGAGI. Deletions cut 2 bases from V and 9 bases from J, with 14 bases between. This CDR3 region has 14 residues. CDR3: CASSYVRTTGEQFF. CDR3 DNA sequence: TGTGCCAGCAGTTACGTCCGGACTACCGGTGAGCAGTTCTTC.

This clone was observed at least ten times. The chain carries TRBV7-9 and TRBJ2-2; TRBD1 matches 10 bases. Per germline, CDR1 SEHNR and CDR2 FQNEAQ (reference sequence). V lost 9 bases to trimming and J lost 6 bases; unmatched junction nucleotides: 7. The CDR3 spans 14 residues. Written as DNA, the CDR3 is TGTGCCAGTAGAACCGGGACAGGGGCCGGGGAGCTGTTTTTT. Residues: CASRTGTGAGELFF. The full variable domain, its missing parts supplied by reference TRBV7-9 and TRBJ2-2, is DTGVSQNPRHKITKRGQNVTFRCDPISEHNRLYWYRQTLGQGPEFLTYFQNEAQLEKSRLLSDRFSAERPKGSFSTLEIQRTEQGDSAMYLCASRTGTGAGELFFGEGSRLTVL.

The sample holds many counts of this clone. This chain joins TRBV9 and TRBJ1-5; 7 bases line up with TRBD1. The V gene's germline CDR1 is SGDLS and CDR2 YYNGEE. This CDR3 comprises 15 residues. V lost 4 bases and J lost 1; bases outside the gene matches: 5. CDR3 in amino acids: CASSPQGRSNQPQHF. The CDR3 DNA is TGTGCCAGCAGCCCACAGGGGCGCAGCAATCAGCCCCAGCATTTT. Complete variable domain (other parts from reference TRBV9 and TRBJ1-5): DSGVTQTPKHLITATGQRVTLRCSPRSGDLSVYWYQQSLDQGLQFLIQYYNGEERAKGNILERFSAQQFPDLHSELNLSSLELGDSALYFCASSPQGRSNQPQHFGDGTRLSIL.

The chain couples TRBV7-8 to TRBJ2-7, with D perhaps TRBD1 (7 bases). Per germline, CDR1 SGHVS and CDR2 FQNEAQ. With 2 bases removed from V and 6 bases from J, the gap between germline ends came to 17 bases. The CDR3 contains 15 residues. The CDR3 sequence: CASSLRQGGVGEQYF. The DNA for the CDR3 is TGTGCCAGCAGCTTAAGACAGGGCGGGGTCGGCGAGCAGTACTTC.

In this sample, this clone turned up a few times. The rearrangement links TRBV10-3 to TRBJ1-2; possible D gene TRBD1, 6 bases. V lost 11 bases and J lost 7, with 20 bases in between. Per the germline V gene, CDR1 is ENHRY and CDR2 is SYGVKD. The CDR3 has 13 residues. This CDR3 is CAARQETIGGYTF. The CDR3, as DNA: TGTGCCGCCCGACAGGAGACGATCGGTGGCTACACCTTC.

Ten or more counts support this clone. The V and J genes are TRBV30 and TRBJ2-1; tentatively, D is TRBD2 (6 bases). The V end lost 2 bases, the J end lost 8 bases, and 16 bases lay between the germline ends. The CDR3 covers 14 residues. The V gene's germline CDR1 is GTSNPN and CDR2 SVGIG (reference sequence). The CDR3 nucleotides read TGTGCCTGGAGTCTAGGTGGAGGGGTCTATGAGCAGTTCTTC. It codes for CAWSLGGGVYEQFF.

V is TRBV4-3 and J is TRBJ2-2, with 9 bases identical to TRBD2. Germline assignment: CDR1 LGHNA and CDR2 YSLEER. This CDR3 comprises 17 residues. V was clipped by 2 bases and J by 2 bases; unmatched bases: 6. The CDR3 nucleotides read TGCGCCAGCAGCCAACTAGCGGGAACTAGAAACACCGGGGAGCTGTTTTTT. It encodes CASSQLAGTRNTGELFF.

The sample holds many counts of this clone. The chain carries TRBV28 and TRBJ2-2; TRBD2 is a possible D gene (5 bases). Germline lookup yields CDR1 MDHEN and CDR2 SYDVKM. The CDR3 runs to 14 residues. Trimming removed 7 bases from V and 2 bases from J, with 11 bases in between. CDR3 in DNA: TGTGCCAGCATAAACGGAGGTAACACCGGGGAGCTGTTTTTT. Translating it yields CASINGGNTGELFF.